This T cell receptor (beta chain) originates from a study of OX40 agonist ivuxolimab in advanced cancers. Overall study: The dose of intravenous ivuxolimab that patients received every 2 weeks ranged from 0.01 to 10 mg/kg.

This CDR3 comprises 14 residues. Trimming pared 4 bases from V and 7 bases from J, leaving 16 bases between. CDR1 GTSNPN and CDR2 SVGIG come from the germline V gene (reference sequence). Sequencing used immunoSEQ multiplex PCR; TCRdb keeps in-frame clones, though not all of them. The sample lists about 67,000 clones, more than 75% occurring once. J is TRBJ1-4 and V is TRBV30; D gene ambiguous. This TCR came from an adult with an advanced solid tumor such as melanoma, head and neck, liver or kidney cancer. This sample comprised CD4+ or CD8+ T cells sorted from blood, obtained in a trial of the OX40 agonist ivuxolimab. Written as DNA, the CDR3 is TGTGCCTGGAAGGTCGGGAGAGGTATTGAAAAACTGTTTTTT. Its translation is CAWKVGRGIEKLFF.